This T cell receptor beta chain was profiled in a study of patients and donors after allogeneic stem cell transplantation. Germline V gene sequence: CDR1 SGHTA, CDR2 FQGNSA. V lost 5 bases and J 0 bases, leaving 16 bases between the germline ends. CDR3 length: 16 residues. TCRdb processed the RT-PCR reads anew with MiXCR; each CDR3 protein has one entry. The sample gives approximately 220,000 distinct CDR3 sequences, about 37% of which show up once; around 10% is in the top ten. The chain couples TRBV7-2 to TRBJ1-1; tentatively, D is TRBD1 (6 bases). The receptor's source is a human donor who was either an allogeneic HSCT recipient or a stem cell or donor lymphocyte infusion donor (not recorded which). It is not recorded whose cells these are; they may come from a transplant donor. The material sequenced was blood, either unsorted or a sorted T cell fraction (not recorded which). This CDR3 is CASSPNLRGLNTEAFF. The DNA for the CDR3 is TGTGCCAGCAGCCCGAACCTCAGGGGACTGAACACTGAAGCTTTCTTT.